This is a list of T cell receptor beta chains from one sample in a study of T-cell reconstitution after alpha-beta-depleted transplantation in children. One entry per CDR3 protein results from TCRdb running MiXCR on the PCR reads. The table shows about 440,000 distinct CDR3 sequences, with roughly two fifths occurring only once. The sequencing used PBMCs, collected before TCRalphabeta/CD19-depleted stem cell transplant. The origin of the receptors is a girl aged 2 to 9 with aplastic anemia, due to receive a stem cell transplant. Each CDR3 is given with its conserved first and last residue. D genes are given only for firm matches. Clone size, where shown, is once, few, many, or a class for clones that have expanded.

cdr3_aa cdr3_nt j_call v_call d_call clone_size
CASSSGQGTYNEQFF TGCGCCAGCAGCTCGGGACAGGGTACCTACAATGAGCAGTTCTTC TRBJ2-1 TRBV5-1 TRBD1 -
CASSENDLSNQPQHF TGTGCCAGCAGTGAAAATGACCTTAGCAATCAGCCCCAGCATTTT TRBJ1-5 TRBV2 - -
CAISEFKVSNEQFF TGTGCCATCAGTGAGTTCAAAGTAAGCAATGAGCAGTTCTTC TRBJ2-1 TRBV10-3 - many
CASSLGLFQGSYNEQFF TGTGCCAGCAGCCTTGGACTGTTCCAGGGCTCCTACAATGAGCAGTTCTTC TRBJ2-1 TRBV7-2 - -
CASSLDRVEGYTF TGTGCCAGTAGTCTGGACAGGGTGGAAGGCTACACCTTC TRBJ1-2 TRBV19 TRBD1 many
CASSLGNRATDTQYF TGTGCCAGCAGCTTAGGAAACAGGGCCACAGATACGCAGTATTTT TRBJ2-3 TRBV7-2 - -
CATRAGNIQYF TGTGCCACTCGAGCGGGGAACATTCAGTACTTC TRBJ2-4 TRBV12-3/TRBV12-4 TRBD2 many
CASSFEDRGAYNEQFF TGCGCCAGCAGCTTCGAGGACAGGGGCGCCTACAATGAGCAGTTCTTC TRBJ2-1 TRBV5-1 TRBD1 -
CASSLDMTGFGELFF TGTGCCAGCAGCTTAGATATGACCGGTTTCGGGGAGCTGTTTTTT TRBJ2-2 TRBV7-2 - -
CASGDGETMNTEAFF TGTGCCAGCGGGGATGGGGAAACCATGAACACTGAAGCTTTCTTT TRBJ1-1 TRBV6-1 - -
CSARDLATSGRYHTGELFF TGCAGTGCTAGAGATCTCGCGACTAGCGGGAGGTACCACACCGGGGAGCTGTTTTTT TRBJ2-2 TRBV20-1 TRBD2 few
CASSLGAGLGSEQFF TGTGCCAGCAGCTTAGGAGCAGGGTTAGGGAGTGAGCAGTTCTTC TRBJ2-1 TRBV7-3 - many